The clone carrying this TCR beta chain was recorded at least ten times. The antigen remains undetermined. This record comes from a study of Graves' ophthalmopathy and Graves' hyperthyroidism. Findings and limits, study-wide: A majority of expanded thyroid clonotypes exceeding 0.001 frequency were likewise present in blood.

Amplification of TCR beta CDR3 regions used RNA transcripts. The workflow started with a first-round RT-PCR run with HTBI primers and then moved on to a second-round multiplex PCR. Each CDR3 protein gets one entry after TCRdb re-called the multiplex PCR reads with MiXCR. The sample consists of around 1.1 million distinct CDR3 sequences, about 38% of them appearing once. CDR1 SGHTA and CDR2 FQGNSA come from the germline V gene. With V trimmed by 5 bases and J by 4 bases, 5 bases remained unmatched. There are 16 residues in the CDR3. This receptor was taken from an adult man with Graves' hyperthyroidism. The V call is TRBV7-2, the J call TRBJ2-7; 16 nucleotides line up with TRBD2. The sequenced material came from peripheral blood or thyroid tissue (not recorded which). In DNA form, the CDR3 reads TGTGCCAGCAGCCTGGGACTAGCGGGAGGGCATTACGAGCAGTACTTC. Translated, it gives CASSLGLAGGHYEQYF.